This T cell receptor (beta chain) was captured by sequencing in a study of T-cell reconstitution after alpha-beta-depleted transplantation in children. Study-level findings and limits: It was newly produced T cells that mostly accounted for T-cell counts and diversity one year after transplant. Where some patients showed high TCRbeta diversity at day 60, it came from recipient T cells and thymic progenitors that had survived.

TCRbeta library preparation incorporated unique molecular identifiers. MiXCR, run by TCRdb on the PCR reads, gives a single entry per CDR3 protein. Of about 5,900 distinct CDR3 sequences in the sample, roughly 15% are singletons; the top ten hold less than 85%. This clonotype was counted ten times or more. The antigen is undetermined. At one boundary the junction diverges from the germline segment, which might be a read error. This CDR3 is built from 12 residues. Germline V CDR1 and CDR2: SEHNR, FQNEAQ (reference sequence). V is TRBV7-9 and J is TRBJ2-7; the D is unclear. This TCR came from a patient between 2 and 10 years old who had a stem cell transplant for inherited bone marrow failure, so the T cells may come from the graft donor. Here the sequenced sample was PBMCs, mostly from graft donor cells, taken 180 days after TCRalphabeta/CD19-depleted stem cell transplant. CDR3 amino acids: CASSLGFLGEHF. The CDR3 region has the DNA TGTGCCAGCAGCTTAGGGTTCCTGGGCGAGCACTTC.